This T cell receptor beta chain stems from a study of blood T cell repertoires in COVID-19. The assay was immunoSEQ multiplex PCR, and TCRdb's table has in-frame clones only and misses some. The sample has around 350,000 clones, 70% to 90% seen once. With 1 base removed from V and 9 bases from J, the gap between germline ends came to 4 bases. This CDR3 spans 12 amino acids. Germline V CDR1 and CDR2: LNHNV, YYDKDF (reference sequence). The sequenced sample was peripheral blood. The sequence came from a human donor in a cohort sampled during active COVID-19. The rearrangement links TRBV15 to TRBJ1-6; D is uncertain. CDR3 loop: CATSRGASPLHF. DNA for the CDR3: TGTGCCACCAGCAGAGGAGCTTCACCCCTCCACTTT.